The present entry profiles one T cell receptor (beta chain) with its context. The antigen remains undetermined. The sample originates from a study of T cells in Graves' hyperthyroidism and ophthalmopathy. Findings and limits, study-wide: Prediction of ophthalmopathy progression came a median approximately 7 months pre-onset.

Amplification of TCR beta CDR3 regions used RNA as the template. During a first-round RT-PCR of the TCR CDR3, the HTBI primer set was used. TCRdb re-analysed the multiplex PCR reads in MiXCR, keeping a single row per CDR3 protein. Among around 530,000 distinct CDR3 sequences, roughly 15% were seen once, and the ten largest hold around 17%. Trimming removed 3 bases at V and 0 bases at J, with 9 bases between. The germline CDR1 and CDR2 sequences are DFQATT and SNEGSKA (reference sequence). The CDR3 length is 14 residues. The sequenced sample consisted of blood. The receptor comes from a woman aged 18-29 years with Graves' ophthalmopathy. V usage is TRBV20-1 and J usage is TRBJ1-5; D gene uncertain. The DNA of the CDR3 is TGCAGTGCTAGCTCAGACCATAGCAATCAGCCCCAGCATTTT. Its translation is CSASSDHSNQPQHF.